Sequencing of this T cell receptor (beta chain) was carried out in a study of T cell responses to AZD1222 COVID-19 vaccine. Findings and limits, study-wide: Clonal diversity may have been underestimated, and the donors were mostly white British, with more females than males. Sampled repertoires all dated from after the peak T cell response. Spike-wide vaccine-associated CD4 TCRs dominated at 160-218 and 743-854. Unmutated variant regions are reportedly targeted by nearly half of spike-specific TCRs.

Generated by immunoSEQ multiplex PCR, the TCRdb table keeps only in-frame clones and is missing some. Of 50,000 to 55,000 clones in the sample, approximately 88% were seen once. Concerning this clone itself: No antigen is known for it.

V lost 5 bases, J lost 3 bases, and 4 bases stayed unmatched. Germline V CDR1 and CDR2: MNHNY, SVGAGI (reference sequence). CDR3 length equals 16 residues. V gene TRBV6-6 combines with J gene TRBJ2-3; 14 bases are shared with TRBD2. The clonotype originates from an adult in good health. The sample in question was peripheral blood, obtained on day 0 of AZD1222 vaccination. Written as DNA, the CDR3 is TGTGCCAGCAGTCTTGGGACTAGCGGGAGTACAGATACGCAGTATTTT. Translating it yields CASSLGTSGSTDTQYF.